These 11 T cell receptor beta chains originate from one sample sequenced in a study of early T cells in non-severe SARS-CoV-2 infection. TCRdb re-called the 5' RACE reads through MiXCR, storing one row per CDR3 protein. The sample lists tens of thousands of distinct CDR3 sequences, roughly 11% occurring once. The sequenced material came from whole blood. Receptors originate from an adult who was a healthcare worker with PCR-confirmed SARS-CoV-2 infection or an uninfected control (not recorded which).

The CDR3 reads CSARVLTSGPSGRTDTQYF. The CDR3 bases are TGCAGTGCTAGAGTCCTGACTAGCGGGCCCTCTGGGCGCACAGATACGCAGTATTTT. The gene calls are TRBV20-1 and TRBJ2-3; 10 positions match TRBD2. This CDR3 is built from 19 residues. Germline V lookup: CDR1 DFQATT, CDR2 SNEGSKA (reference sequence). V was clipped by 1 base and J by 1 base; unmatched bases: 14.

The J gene is TRBJ2-3, the V gene TRBV15, with a possible D match to TRBD1 (6 bases). V lost 1 base to trimming and J lost 6 bases, with 11 bases between them. CDR1 and CDR2 from the germline V gene are LNHNV and YYDKDF (reference sequence). The CDR3 has 14 amino acids. CDR3 protein: CATSRGPRGDTQYF. As DNA, the CDR3 is TGTGCCACCAGCAGAGGCCCCAGGGGCGATACGCAGTATTTT.

The chain recombines TRBV29-1 with TRBJ2-1; the D is unclear. CDR3 length: 12 residues. CDR1 and CDR2 from the germline V gene are SQVTM and ANQGSEA. V shed 4 bases and J shed 1 base, with 5 bases lying between them. Here the CDR3 DNA reads TGCAGCGTTGTAGAATCCTACAATGAGCAGTTCTTC. Translation: CSVVESYNEQFF.

This clonotype was counted only a few times. This chain joins TRBV19 and TRBJ2-7; TRBD1 matches 7 bases. CDR3 length equals 14 residues. Germline values: CDR1 LNHDA, CDR2 SQIVND (reference sequence). After removal of 10 bases from V and 3 bases from J, the junction contained 12 bases not matched to a gene. The CDR3 DNA reads TGTGCCACCCGCCGAGGGGGCGATTACTACGAGCAGTACTTC. It encodes CATRRGGDYYEQYF.

This chain joins TRBV28 and TRBJ2-7, with 9 bases aligning to TRBD2. The CDR3 runs 14 residues. J gave up 2 bases and V 6 bases, and 5 bases lay outside the gene matches. Germline CDR1 MDHEN, CDR2 SYDVKM. The DNA for the CDR3 is TGTGCCAGCAGAATGACTAGCGGAACCTACGAGCAGTACTTC. As protein: CASRMTSGTYEQYF. Combining the CDR3 with reference TRBV28 and TRBJ2-7 gives the whole variable domain DVKVTQSSRYLVKRTGEKVFLECVQDMDHENMFWYRQDPGLGLRLIYFSYDVKMKEKGDIPEGYSVSREKKERFSLILESASTNQTSMYLCASRMTSGTYEQYFGPGTRLTVT.

The table lists this clonotype with a few counts. The gene calls are TRBV14 and TRBJ2-7; D gene ambiguous. V lost 1 base and J 7 bases, leaving 5 bases between the germline ends. The CDR3 covers 11 residues. Germline lookup yields CDR1 SGHDN and CDR2 FVKESK. CDR3 sequence (DNA): TGTGCCAGCAGCCAAGCTTGGGAGCAGTACTTC. Amino acids: CASSQAWEQYF.

The chain uses TRBV6-6 and TRBJ1-3, with 9 bases identical to TRBD1. CDR3 length: 15 amino acids. The germline V gene encodes CDR1 MNHNY and CDR2 SVGAGI (reference sequence). V lost 6 bases and J lost 2; bases outside the gene matches: 5. The CDR3 protein is CASSRGQGTGNTIYF. CDR3 nucleotide sequence: TGTGCCAGCAGCCGAGGACAGGGGACTGGAAACACCATATATTTT.

The rearrangement uses TRBV6-2 or TRBV6-3 and TRBJ2-5; no firm D call. CDR3 length equals 13 residues. The germline V gene encodes CDR1 MNHEY and CDR2 SVGEGT. V was pared by 2 bases and J by 4 bases, with 8 bases between. The CDR3 DNA follows: TGTGCCAGCAGTTACGACGAATTAGAGACCCAGTACTTC. Protein sequence: CASSYDELETQYF.

The rearrangement uses TRBV28 and TRBJ2-1; D gene ambiguous. This CDR3 contains 15 residues. In germline, CDR1 is MDHEN, CDR2 SYDVKM. The V gene lost 5 bases and the J gene lost 5 bases, with 16 bases spanning the gap. The DNA of the CDR3 is TGTGCCAGCAGTCCAGGTGTGTCTCACCACAATGAGCAGTTCTTC. Translation gives CASSPGVSHHNEQFF. Full variable domain (remainder filled in from reference TRBV28 and TRBJ2-1): DVKVTQSSRYLVKRTGEKVFLECVQDMDHENMFWYRQDPGLGLRLIYFSYDVKMKEKGDIPEGYSVSREKKERFSLILESASTNQTSMYLCASSPGVSHHNEQFFGPGTRLTVL.

The chain has TRBV4-3 and TRBJ1-6; no definite D call. Deletions cut 2 bases from V and 9 bases from J, with 8 bases between. The CDR3 has 13 residues. Germline CDR1 reads LGHNA; CDR2 reads YSLEER. The CDR3 region is CASSQSLGSPLHF. DNA of the CDR3: TGCGCCAGCAGCCAAAGCTTAGGTTCACCCCTCCACTTT.

V usage is TRBV7-9 and J usage is TRBJ2-1, with D unresolved. Germline V lookup: CDR1 SEHNR, CDR2 FQNEAQ (reference sequence). V lost 3 bases and J 9 bases, leaving 15 bases between the germline ends. CDR3 length: 14 residues. The CDR3 DNA is TGTGCCAGCAGCTTCCGGGCCGATGGCGGTGAGCAGTTCTTC. Protein product: CASSFRADGGEQFF.